The 30 T cell receptor beta chains reported below all come from one sample, sequenced in a study of CXCR3-negative and CXCR3-positive naive CD8 T cells. Study-wide findings and caveats: TRB CDR3s were more hydrophobic in CXCR3-positive than in CXCR3-negative naive cells.

With UMI labels, 5' RACE was used to prepare the TRB cDNA libraries. TCRdb re-called the 5' RACE reads and gives one entry per CDR3 protein, without DNA. The table lists about 70,000 distinct CDR3 sequences. The antigens these receptors bind are not known. The sequenced sample was naive CXCR3+ CD8+ T cells from blood. The subset was: CD45RO-CCR7+CD27+CD95- naive CD8+ T cells expressing CXCR3 (TNR3+). Receptors originate from a human donor in good health. Some clones in this sample may be carry-over from other donors' samples.

This chain uses TRBV10-3 with TRBJ1-5. Per germline, CDR1 ENHRY and CDR2 SYGVKD. The length of the CDR3 is 19 residues. The CDR3 sequence is CAISESTLIGQYSNQPQHF.

This chain connects TRBV20-1 to TRBJ2-7; the TCRdb call, TRBD1, lacks DNA for checking. The length of the CDR3 is 16 residues. Germline V lookup: CDR1 DFQATT, CDR2 SNEGSKA (reference sequence). The CDR3 region is CSARGPVGRGFDERYF.

This chain connects TRBV6-1 to TRBJ2-7; the TCRdb call, TRBD1, lacks DNA for checking. This CDR3 has 17 amino acids. Germline assignment: CDR1 MNHNS and CDR2 SASEGT. CDR3 sequence: CASSTSPGTDLEDEQYF.

The CDR3 reads CSVLGQGNYGYTF. The V gene is TRBV29-1, the J gene TRBJ1-2; with no DNA, the TCRdb D assignment of TRBD1 cannot be verified. CDR1 and CDR2 from the germline V gene are SQVTM and ANQGSEA. The CDR3 is made up of 13 amino acids.

The V gene is TRBV7-9, the J gene TRBJ2-2; TCRdb proposes TRBD1, but this gene call is untestable without DNA. Germline loops: CDR1 SEHNR, CDR2 FQNEAQ (reference sequence). The CDR3 is made up of 15 amino acids. The CDR3 sequence: CASSFPFGATGELFF.

The V call is TRBV27, the J call TRBJ1-1. CDR1 is MNHEY and CDR2 is SMNVEV in the germline V gene (reference sequence). This CDR3 is 12 amino acids long. The CDR3 reads CASSFANTEAFF.

J is TRBJ2-3 and V is TRBV12-3 or TRBV12-4; TCRdb outputs TRBD1, but without DNA this stays unchecked. This CDR3 has 14 amino acids. Here the CDR3 reads CASSSPWDVDTQYF.

This chain joins TRBV7-9 and TRBJ1-5. Germline V gene lookup returns CDR1 SEHNR and CDR2 FQNEAQ (reference sequence). This CDR3 spans 15 amino acids. The CDR3 sequence is CASSLVGPHPQPQHF.

The rearrangement joins TRBV6-2 or TRBV6-3 to TRBJ2-1. In germline, CDR1 is MNHEY, CDR2 SVGEGT. The CDR3 is 13 residues long. The CDR3 is CASSYVSSVEQFF.

This chain uses TRBV27 with TRBJ2-7; the TRBD1 assignment by TCRdb is unverifiable without DNA. The CDR3 has 14 amino acids. Per germline, CDR1 MNHEY and CDR2 SMNVEV (reference sequence). Here the CDR3 reads CASSLGGQWLEQYF.

CDR3 residues: CASSQGQGGDEQYF. This sequence joins TRBV13 and TRBJ2-7; TCRdb calls TRBD1, which cannot be checked without DNA. Germline V gene lookup returns CDR1 PRHDT and CDR2 FYEKMQ (reference sequence). The CDR3 totals 14 residues.

The chain carries TRBV7-9 and TRBJ2-7; the D call from TCRdb, TRBD1, cannot be confirmed without DNA. The CDR3 runs to 14 residues. CDR1 and CDR2 (germline): SEHNR, FQNEAQ (reference sequence). CDR3 protein: CASSSGAGSYEQYF.

The chain has TRBV29-1 and TRBJ1-1. The length of the CDR3 is 14 residues. Germline CDR1 and CDR2: SQVTM and ANQGSEA. This CDR3 is CSVDPRVGDTEAFF.

This chain joins TRBV20-1 and TRBJ2-1; TCRdb designates TRBD1, a call that cannot be tested without DNA. The CDR3 has 14 amino acids. Germline CDR1 is DFQATT and CDR2 is SNEGSKA (reference sequence). This CDR3 reads CSASGPGRGGEQFF.

The gene calls are TRBV28 and TRBJ2-3; the D call from TCRdb, TRBD2, cannot be confirmed without DNA. Germline V gives CDR1 MDHEN, CDR2 SYDVKM. The CDR3 is 18 residues long. The CDR3 region is CASSTLVARGPFTDTQYF.

The chain combines TRBV29-1 with TRBJ1-1. Germline-derived CDR1 and CDR2 are SQVTM and ANQGSEA. CDR3 size: 13 residues. CDR3 sequence reads: CSVEVGDNTEAFF. Full variable domain (outside the CDR3, taken from reference TRBV29-1 and TRBJ1-1): SAVISQKPSRDICQRGTSLTIQCQVDSQVTMMFWYRQQPGQSLTLIATANQGSEATYESGFVIDKFPISRPNLTFSTLTVSNMSPEDSSIYLCSVEVGDNTEAFFGQGTRLTVV.

V gene TRBV29-1 combines with J gene TRBJ1-2; the D call of TRBD1 rests on TCRdb alone, since no DNA is present to check it. The CDR3 covers 12 residues. CDR1 is SQVTM, CDR2 ANQGSEA, per germline. CDR3 in amino acids: CSVEKGSFGYTF.

The chain recombines TRBV20-1 with TRBJ2-5; the D call of TRBD1 rests on TCRdb alone, since no DNA is present to check it. The germline V gene encodes CDR1 DFQATT and CDR2 SNEGSKA (reference sequence). The CDR3 has 15 residues. CDR3 sequence: CSARDGRGRQETQYF.

This chain joins TRBV6-6 and TRBJ2-1. The CDR3 has 17 residues. CDR1 and CDR2 (germline): MNHNY, SVGAGI (reference sequence). The CDR3 loop reads CASSYFREAKAYNEQFF.

V and J are TRBV12-3 or TRBV12-4 and TRBJ2-7. The CDR3 is 17 residues long. The CDR3 sequence is CASSLGALVAGSYEQYF.

The chain is built from TRBV6-2 or TRBV6-3 and TRBJ2-7. The CDR3 spans 14 residues. Germline CDR1 MNHEY, CDR2 SVGEGT. Here the CDR3 reads CASSYSDNSYEQYF.

V gene TRBV6-4 combines with J gene TRBJ2-1; no DNA is available, so the TRBD1 call from TCRdb remains unchecked. This CDR3 spans 16 amino acids. Germline V gene sequence: CDR1 MRHNA, CDR2 SNTAGT. The CDR3 region is CASSPLEGGSSNEQFF.

This chain links TRBV14 with TRBJ2-3; the TRBD2 assignment by TCRdb is unverifiable without DNA. The CDR3 covers 17 residues. The germline V gene has CDR1 SGHDN and CDR2 FVKESK. CDR3 protein: CASSQDVNGGPTDTQYF.

This chain uses TRBV15 with TRBJ2-2; TCRdb reports TRBD2, a call that lacks DNA to check it against. The germline V gene has CDR1 LNHNV and CDR2 YYDKDF (reference sequence). The CDR3 runs to 16 residues. CDR3 loop: CATSRERGPRGGELFF.

J is TRBJ1-4 and V is TRBV2; TCRdb indicates TRBD1, and absent DNA this call remains unverified. CDR1 and CDR2 (germline): SNHLY, FYNNEI. The CDR3 runs 13 residues. CDR3: CAASGQSTEKLFF.

The chain has TRBV29-1 and TRBJ2-1; with no DNA, the TCRdb D assignment of TRBD2 cannot be verified. The CDR3 covers 17 residues. CDR1 is SQVTM and CDR2 is ANQGSEA in the germline V gene. The CDR3 reads CSVAVATSGLPDNEQFF.

The chain links TRBV11-2 to TRBJ2-5. The CDR3 totals 15 residues. CDR1 SGHAT and CDR2 FQNNGV come from the germline V gene. CDR3 sequence: CASSLVVSNPETQYF.

The chain links TRBV10-3 to TRBJ1-2. Per germline, CDR1 ENHRY and CDR2 SYGVKD. CDR3 size: 14 residues. CDR3 residues: CAVTGPELTGGYTF.

The J gene is TRBJ2-3, the V gene TRBV11-2. The CDR3 loop spans 11 amino acids. Germline CDR1 and CDR2: SGHAT and FQNNGV. CDR3 residues: CASSLKDTQYF.

CDR3 residues: CSVEVRGPPQETQYF. This chain links TRBV29-1 with TRBJ2-5; TCRdb's D gene call, TRBD1, goes unchecked for lack of DNA. Germline V gene sequence: CDR1 SQVTM, CDR2 ANQGSEA. This CDR3 has 15 amino acids.